This T cell receptor beta chain stems from a study of cytomegalovirus exposure and HLA in healthy donors. Study information: A preliminary data release comprised approximately 85 million unique TCRs obtained from HLA-typed donors.

Study-wide results and limits: There were 150 to 200 TCR beta chains listed as cytomegalovirus-associated. A missense DCLRE1C variant was associated with V- and J-gene trimming of TCR beta chains in a later analysis, and an independent cohort replicated the association.

Amplification used 60 Vbeta primers and 13 Jbeta primers. The data were produced by immunoSEQ multiplex PCR, yet TCRdb's version contains in-frame clones alone and is incomplete. Of about 160,000 clones in the sample, about 65% were seen once. This clone turned up a few times. Its target is not known. The sequencing input was PBMCs. The TCR sequence derives from a man between 40 and 49 years old in good health and CMV-seropositive.

The CDR3 DNA reads as TGTGCCAGCAGCTTAGAGACAGATTTCTACGAGCAGTACTTC. Amino acids: CASSLETDFYEQYF. The rearrangement links TRBV7-9 to TRBJ2-7, with D tentatively TRBD1 (5 bases). V was cut by 1 base and J by 3 bases, with 10 bases left in between. CDR1 SEHNR and CDR2 FQNEAQ come from the germline V gene (reference sequence). This CDR3 spans 14 amino acids.